The clone carrying this T cell receptor (beta chain) was seen only once. This sample is drawn from a study of control samples from healthy donors and cancer patients. Clones were sequenced by immunoSEQ multiplex PCR, and TCRdb holds only the in-frame ones, with some missing. The table has over 100,000 clones, approximately 92% seen once. The receptor was isolated from a man aged 35 to 55 in good health. The sample was blood.

CDR3 bases: TGTGCCAGCAGACCTAGCGGGGGGGGAGAGACCCAGTACTTC. It specifies CASRPSGGGETQYF. The rearrangement links TRBV6-2 or TRBV6-3 to TRBJ2-5; 12 bases line up with TRBD2. The CDR3 covers 14 residues. From germline, CDR1 is MNHEY and CDR2 SVGEGT. The trim removed 6 bases at V and 4 bases at J, leaving 3 bases unmatched.